This TCR beta chain was documented in a study of T cells in Graves' hyperthyroidism and ophthalmopathy. As for the study in general: Peripheral blood was collected at initial diagnosis, before any treatment.

In this sample, this clonotype turned up many times. Lactation, pregnancy, other autoimmune disease or uncontrolled infection excluded patients. The PBMCs were sourced from fresh peripheral blood (approximately 9.6 ml). V was trimmed by 2 bases and J by 6 bases, leaving 13 bases between them. This CDR3 has 14 amino acids. The germline V gene encodes CDR1 SNHLY and CDR2 FYNNEI. Amplification targeted TCR beta CDR3 regions from RNA transcripts. The primer set for the first-round RT-PCR of the TCR CDR3 was HTBI. TCRdb passed the multiplex PCR reads through MiXCR, listing each CDR3 protein once. The table includes a few hundred thousand distinct CDR3 sequences, over 11% detected once.

This TCR came from a woman under 40 with Graves' hyperthyroidism that later progressed to Graves' ophthalmopathy. This chain uses TRBV2 with TRBJ1-1, with D possibly TRBD1 on 5 matching bases. Sequencing was carried out using blood. CDR3 sequence reads: CASSERGGSAEAFF. The CDR3, as DNA: TGTGCCAGCAGTGAACGGGGGGGGAGCGCTGAAGCTTTCTTT.